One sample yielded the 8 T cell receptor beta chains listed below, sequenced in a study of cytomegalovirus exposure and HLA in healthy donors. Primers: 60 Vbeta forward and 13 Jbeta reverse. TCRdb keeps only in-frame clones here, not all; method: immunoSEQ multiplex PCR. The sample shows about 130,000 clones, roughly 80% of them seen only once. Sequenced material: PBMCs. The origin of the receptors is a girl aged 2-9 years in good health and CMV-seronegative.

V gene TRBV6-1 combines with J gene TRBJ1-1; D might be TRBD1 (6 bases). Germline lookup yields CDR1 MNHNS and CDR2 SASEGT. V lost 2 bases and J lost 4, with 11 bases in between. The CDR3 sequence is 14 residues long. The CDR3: CASSESGVGTEAFF. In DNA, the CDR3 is TGTGCCAGCAGTGAATCAGGGGTGGGCACTGAAGCTTTCTTT.

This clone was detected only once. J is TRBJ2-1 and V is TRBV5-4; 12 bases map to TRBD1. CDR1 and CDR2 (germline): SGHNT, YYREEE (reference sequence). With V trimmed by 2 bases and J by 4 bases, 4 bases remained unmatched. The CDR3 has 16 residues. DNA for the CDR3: TGTGCCAGCAGCTTAGGGACAGGGGGCTTGTACAATGAGCAGTTCTTC. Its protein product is CASSLGTGGLYNEQFF.

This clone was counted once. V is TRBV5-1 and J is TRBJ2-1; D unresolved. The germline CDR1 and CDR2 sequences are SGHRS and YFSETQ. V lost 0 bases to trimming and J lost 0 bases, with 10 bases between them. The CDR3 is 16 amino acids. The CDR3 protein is CASSLALSSSYNEQFF. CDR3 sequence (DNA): TGCGCCAGCAGCTTGGCTTTGTCGAGCTCCTACAATGAGCAGTTCTTC.

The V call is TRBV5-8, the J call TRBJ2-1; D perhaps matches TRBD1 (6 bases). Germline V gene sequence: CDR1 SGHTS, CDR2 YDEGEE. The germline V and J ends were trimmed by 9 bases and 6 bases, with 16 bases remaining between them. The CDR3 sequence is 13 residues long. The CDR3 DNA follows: TGTGCCACCGCCTTCAGGGGTGGCAATGAGCAGTTCTTC. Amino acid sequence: CATAFRGGNEQFF.

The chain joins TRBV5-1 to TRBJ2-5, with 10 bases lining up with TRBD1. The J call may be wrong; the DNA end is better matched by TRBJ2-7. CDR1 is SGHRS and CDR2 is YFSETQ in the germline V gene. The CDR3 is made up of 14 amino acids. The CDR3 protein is CASSVGQGPNEQYF. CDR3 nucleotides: TGCGCCAGCAGCGTGGGACAGGGGCCTAACGAGCAGTACTTC.

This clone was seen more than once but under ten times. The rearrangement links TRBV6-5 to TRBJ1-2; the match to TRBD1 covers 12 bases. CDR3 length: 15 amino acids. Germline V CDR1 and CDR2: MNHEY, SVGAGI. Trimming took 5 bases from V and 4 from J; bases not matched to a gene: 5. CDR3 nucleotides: TGTGCCAGCAGTGGGACAGGGGGCGCGCCCTATGGCTACACCTTC. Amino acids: CASSGTGGAPYGYTF.

DNA of the CDR3: TGTGCCACCGGACTAGCGGGGAACTACGAGCAGTACTTC. Residues: CATGLAGNYEQYF. This chain links TRBV10-3 with TRBJ2-7; TRBD2 aligns across 12 bases. The trim removed 10 bases at V and 3 bases at J, leaving 4 bases unmatched. This CDR3 is 13 amino acids long. Germline V gene sequence: CDR1 ENHRY, CDR2 SYGVKD.

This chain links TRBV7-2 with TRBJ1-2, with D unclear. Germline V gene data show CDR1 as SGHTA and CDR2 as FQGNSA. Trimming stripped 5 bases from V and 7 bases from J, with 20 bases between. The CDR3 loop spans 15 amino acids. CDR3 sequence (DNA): TGTGCCAGCAGCCCCATAGGTGCTGACTATCGTGGCTACACCTTC. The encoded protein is CASSPIGADYRGYTF.